This T cell receptor beta chain derives from a study of shared clonotypes between healthy human individuals (dated by TCRdb to about 2020). Regarding the study in general: The cohort included a few men and a couple of women between 18 and 49 years of age. For each donor, CD4 naive and CD4 memory were each run on three plates, CD8 naive on two plates, and CD8 memory on one plate. The study deeply sequenced blood TCR repertoires of roughly five healthy adults to estimate repertoire size and the extent of clonotype sharing between individuals. Libraries were prepared and TCR repertoires were sequenced by different laboratories using diverse techniques, in order to increase sequencing depth and limit assay-specific biases. Each donor's leukapheresis produced roughly between roughly 0.85 and 9.5 billion PBMCs.

Broad study findings and their caveats: Based on pairwise subsampling, the degree of clonotype sharing among donors was expected to be affected by sequencing depth. The small number of donors limited the genetic and exposure-history diversity represented. Larger estimated clonotype richness was generally found for naive subsets than for memory subsets. Compared with non-shared clonotypes, clonotypes shared by all four sorted-subset donors had higher generation probabilities. Rarefaction of sorted-subset datasets indicated incomplete sequencing despite the large sequencing depth. Roughly 5% of naive CD4, around 4% of naive CD8, roughly 2.5% of memory CD4, and about 0.4% of memory CD8 clonotypes were shared across a few donors. Sampling was restricted to blood, and TCR repertoires in tissues likely differ from the TCR repertoires found in blood.

Using the deep immunoSEQ assay, TCR CDR3 regions were amplified from genomic DNA by multiplex PCR. Extracted genomic DNA from each cell subset was distributed evenly across all wells of several immunoSEQ 96-well plates, and each plate was treated as a replicate. Each replicate PCR for sorted subsets received roughly 0.2 ug genomic DNA, equal to tens of thousands of T cell genomes. Purified libraries were quantified with a Qubit 3.0 fluorometer, sized on a Bioanalyzer 2100, and re-quantified with the KAPA Library Quantification kit. A separate single-read 150-cycle Illumina NextSeq 550 flow cell was used to sequence each immunoSEQ 96-well plate. Per the authors' processing: Because the immunoSEQ output included only junctional sequences and no quality scores, the filtering could not be the same as the filtering used for full-length reads. Sequences were annotated with PyIR, a Python wrapper for IgBLAST v1.9, and V/J genes and CDR3 were assigned using IMGT germline references. Reads with weak V/J assignments (E-value above 1e-6), missing CDR3, stop codons, out-of-frame junctions, or ambiguous translated residues were removed. V3J clonotypes were defined by identical inferred V gene, J gene, and CDR3 amino acid sequence. Percentage overlap between repertoires was calculated by dividing the number of shared unique clonotypes by the size of the smaller repertoire. Richness of each repertoire was evaluated using RTK rarefaction, the Chao1 estimator, and Recon v2.1 estimates of unobserved clonotypes. For all TCRbeta clonotypes obtained by the gDNA method from several donors, generation probabilities were computed with OLGA. In its TCRdb copy, this immuneACCESS table keeps in-frame sequences only and misses some clones. Where compared with another copy, unresolved V genes explain less than half of these, and the others have no known cause. Clone size and the V and J calls come from that table; the DNA yielded D and trimming. This sample gives around 700,000 clones in total; about 78% of them show up just once. Of the sample, about 2% falls within the top ten clones.

The donors were healthy, HIV-negative adults with no recently reported acute infections or vaccinations. Every donor was a Caucasian adult living in Nashville, Tennessee, USA. Magnetic negative selection was used to enrich CD4+ T cells, after which naive cells were positively selected on CD45RA and the negative fraction became the memory subset. Blood was collected by leukapheresis, and PBMCs were isolated by Ficoll-Histopaque density gradient centrifugation and then cryopreserved in liquid nitrogen vapor phase. Analytical flow cytometry was used to check the purity and quantity of each magnetically sorted T cell population. From each sorted fraction, genomic DNA was isolated and quantified by UV absorbance on a Nanodrop 2000c. Including cysteine and phenylalanine, the CDR3 has 13 amino acids. The read is trimmed to its CDR3 DNA, 39 bases read in frame from base 1. V sheds 5 bases and J sheds 7 bases, leaving 14 bases between their ends. Taken from the germline V gene (reference sequence), the CDR1 and CDR2 loops are SEHNR and FQNEAQ.

As for this clone: Its target antigen remains unknown. No base quality information exists; no much larger clone differs at one position.

This receptor was identified in a woman in her thirties in good health. The rearrangement combines TRBV7-9 with TRBJ1-1, with the D gene too uncertain to name. The sample comprised memory CD4+ T cells sorted from blood. The cell subset or site label on this specimen signifies: CD45RA-negative fraction. The CDR3 in this case is CASSLPGDIEAFF. The nucleotide sequence is given as TGTGCCAGCAGCCTTCCGGGAGACATTGAAGCTTTCTTT.